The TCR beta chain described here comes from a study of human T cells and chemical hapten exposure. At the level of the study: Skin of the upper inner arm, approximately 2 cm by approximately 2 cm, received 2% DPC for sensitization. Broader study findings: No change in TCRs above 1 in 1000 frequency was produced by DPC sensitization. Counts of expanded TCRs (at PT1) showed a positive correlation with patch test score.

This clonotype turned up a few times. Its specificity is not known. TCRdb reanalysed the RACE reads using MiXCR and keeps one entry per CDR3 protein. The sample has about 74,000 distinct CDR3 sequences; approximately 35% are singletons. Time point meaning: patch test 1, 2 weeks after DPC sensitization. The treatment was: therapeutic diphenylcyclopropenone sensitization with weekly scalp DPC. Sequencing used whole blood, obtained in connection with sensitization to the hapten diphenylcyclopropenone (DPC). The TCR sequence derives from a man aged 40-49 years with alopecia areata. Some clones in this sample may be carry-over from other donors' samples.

The CDR3 here is CASSLGQGLGGYTF. The CDR3 DNA sequence: TGCGCCAGCAGCTTGGGACAGGGGTTAGGAGGCTACACCTTC. V is TRBV5-1 and J is TRBJ1-2; 8 bases are a match to TRBD1. CDR1 and CDR2 (germline): SGHRS, YFSETQ. V was clipped by 0 bases and J by 8 bases; unmatched bases: 6. The CDR3 consists of 14 residues.